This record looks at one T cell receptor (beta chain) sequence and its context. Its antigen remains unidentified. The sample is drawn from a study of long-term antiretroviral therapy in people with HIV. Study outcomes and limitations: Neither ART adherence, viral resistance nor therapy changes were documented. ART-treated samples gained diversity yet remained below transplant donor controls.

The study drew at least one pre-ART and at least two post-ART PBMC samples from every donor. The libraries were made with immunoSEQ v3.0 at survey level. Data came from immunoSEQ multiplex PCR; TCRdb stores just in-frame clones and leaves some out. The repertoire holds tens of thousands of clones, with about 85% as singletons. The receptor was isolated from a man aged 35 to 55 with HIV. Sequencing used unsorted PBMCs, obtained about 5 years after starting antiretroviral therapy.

The CDR3 sequence: CASSFGGTSNEQYF. CDR3 bases: TGTGCCAGCAGCTTTGGCGGGACTAGCAACGAGCAGTACTTC. V is TRBV7-9 and J is TRBJ2-7, with 9 bases aligning to TRBD2. This CDR3 spans 14 amino acids. Germline CDR1 SEHNR, CDR2 FQNEAQ (reference sequence). The J segment lost 5 bases and the V segment lost 3 bases, leaving 5 bases of the junction unmatched.